These 9 T cell receptor beta chains were sequenced from one sample in a study of OX40 agonist ivuxolimab in advanced cancers. TCRdb's copy holds only in-frame clones and misses some; the assay was immunoSEQ multiplex PCR. Of more than 10,000 clones in the sample, around four fifths were seen once. Here the sequenced sample was CD4+ or CD8+ T cells sorted from blood, taken in a trial of the OX40 agonist ivuxolimab. The receptors derive from an adult with an advanced solid tumor such as melanoma, head and neck, liver or kidney cancer.

This sequence joins TRBV25-1 and TRBJ1-6; 7 nucleotides agree with TRBD1. The germline V gene has CDR1 MGHDK and CDR2 SYGVNS. Trimming took 6 bases from V and 4 from J; bases not matched to a gene: 6. This CDR3 contains 15 residues. In DNA form, the CDR3 reads TGTGCCAGCAGCCAGGGACAGCTGTATAATTCACCCCTCCACTTT. This codes for CASSQGQLYNSPLHF. Based on the CDR3 plus reference TRBV25-1 and TRBJ1-6, the full variable domain is EADIYQTPRYLVIGTGKKITLECSQTMGHDKMYWYQQDPGMELHLIHYSYGVNSTEKGDLSSESTVSRIRTEHFPLTLESARPSHTSQYLCASSQGQLYNSPLHFGNGTRLTVT.

The chain carries TRBV19 and TRBJ2-7; 8 bases align to TRBD1. The germline CDR1 and CDR2 sequences are LNHDA and SQIVND (reference sequence). The J segment lost 1 base and the V segment lost 5 bases, leaving 7 bases of the junction unmatched. CDR3 size: 15 residues. This CDR3 is CASSVLRGPSYEQYF. The DNA for the CDR3 is TGTGCCAGTAGTGTCCTCAGGGGGCCTTCCTACGAGCAGTACTTC.

The chain links TRBV5-4 to TRBJ2-7; possibly TRBD2 for D (5 bases). The V gene lost 3 bases and the J gene lost 2 bases, with 12 bases spanning the gap. This CDR3 spans 14 amino acids. Germline loops: CDR1 SGHNT, CDR2 YYREEE (reference sequence). DNA of the CDR3: TGTGCCAGCAGCTCGGGGTGGGATCCCTACGAGCAGTACTTC. Protein sequence: CASSSGWDPYEQYF.

The chain recombines TRBV6-5 with TRBJ2-7, with 7 positions matching TRBD1. Germline CDR1 MNHEY, CDR2 SVGAGI. The length of the CDR3 is 13 residues. The V gene end was trimmed by 1 base and the J gene end by 4 bases; junction bases not matched to a gene: 1. CDR3 coding DNA: TGTGCCAGCAGTTACTACAGGGGATACGAGCAGTACTTC. Its protein is CASSYYRGYEQYF.

The rearrangement uses TRBV4-1 and TRBJ1-1; 12 nucleotides agree with TRBD1. CDR3 length: 16 amino acids. V shed 4 bases, J shed 6 bases, and the junction held 9 bases outside the gene matches. The germline V gene has CDR1 MGHRA and CDR2 YSYEKL. CDR3 nucleotides: TGCGCCAGCAGCCCGGGACAGGGGGCTCATGGGGCTGAAGCTTTCTTT. Translation gives CASSPGQGAHGAEAFF.

The chain has TRBV27 and TRBJ2-7; D is perhaps TRBD1 (5 bases). CDR1 and CDR2 (germline): MNHEY, SMNVEV (reference sequence). V lost 3 bases, J lost 3 bases, and 12 bases lay in between. This CDR3 is 14 amino acids long. CDR3 region: CASSFQGQNYEQYF. CDR3 coding DNA: TGTGCCAGCAGTTTTCAGGGTCAAAACTACGAGCAGTACTTC.

This clone occurred once. J is TRBJ1-5 and V is TRBV6-1, with TRBD1 matching 7 bases. Looked up from germline, CDR1 is MNHNS and CDR2 is SASEGT. The CDR3 consists of 15 residues. J was trimmed by 0 bases and V by 8 bases; bases with no gene match: 7. The DNA of the CDR3 is TGTGCCAGCTACCACCGGGACAGTAGCAATCAGCCCCAGCATTTT. It codes for CASYHRDSSNQPQHF.

The V and J genes are TRBV6-1 and TRBJ2-5, with TRBD1 matching 7 bases. CDR3 length: 15 amino acids. The junction had 11 bases not matched to a gene; V was cut back by 6 bases and J by 4 bases. Germline assignment: CDR1 MNHNS and CDR2 SASEGT. The CDR3 spells CASRLDRVSSETQYF. DNA for the CDR3: TGTGCCAGCAGACTTGACAGGGTTTCGTCAGAGACCCAGTACTTC.

V usage is TRBV7-9 and J usage is TRBJ1-1; a possible D gene is TRBD1 (6 bases). The germline V gene has CDR1 SEHNR and CDR2 FQNEAQ (reference sequence). The CDR3 length is 14 residues. V was clipped by 5 bases and J by 5 bases, with 15 bases between them. The CDR3 region is CASSPTQGGTEAFF. The CDR3 region has the DNA TGTGCCAGCAGCCCCACACAGGGTGGGACTGAAGCTTTCTTT.